The rows below give T cell receptor beta chains drawn from one sample of a study of blood T cell repertoires in COVID-19. Profiled with immunoSEQ multiplex PCR; TCRdb holds only in-frame clones, not every one. The data show 250,000 to 300,000 clones, about 86% seen once. The sequenced sample consisted of peripheral blood. The receptors derive from a man between 18 and 29 years old with active or convalescent COVID-19. The CDR3 runs from the conserved cysteine through the conserved F or W. A D gene is named only where the DNA matches it firmly. Size values are once, few and many counts, or a class for expanded clones, and some rows have none.

clone size	V gene	D gene	J gene	CDR3 DNA	CDR3 protein
-	TRBV11-2	-	TRBJ2-7	TGTGCCAGCAGCTTAGCAGGGGCATCCTACGAGCAGTACTTC	CASSLAGASYEQYF
-	TRBV7-9	-	TRBJ2-7	TGTGCCAGCAGCTTAGCGGAGGAGTACGAGCAGTACTTC	CASSLAEEYEQYF
-	TRBV7-2	-	TRBJ2-5	TGTGCCAGCAGCCCATTTGGACTGTACCAAGAGACCCAGTACTTC	CASSPFGLYQETQYF
-	TRBV7-8	TRBD1	TRBJ1-2	TGTGCCAGCAGCCGGGGACAGGGGCATGGCTACACCTTC	CASSRGQGHGYTF
-	TRBV29-1	-	TRBJ1-6	TGCAGCGTTTTGTCCGGGACATCTAATTCACCCCTCCACTTT	CSVLSGTSNSPLHF
few	TRBV6-6	TRBD2	TRBJ2-7	TGTGCCAGCAGCCCCCGGACTAGCGGGCTGTCCTACGAGCAGTACTTC	CASSPRTSGLSYEQYF
once	TRBV12-3/TRBV12-4	-	TRBJ2-7	TGTGCCAGCAGTTTAAGCCAGGGTGGGGAGCAGTACTTC	CASSLSQGGEQYF
-	TRBV29-1	TRBD2	TRBJ2-7	TGCAGCGTTGAAAGCGGGAGTTTCGGCGAGCAGTACTTC	CSVESGSFGEQYF
once	TRBV5-4	TRBD1	TRBJ1-3	TGTGCCAGCAGCTCCGGGACAGGGGCTGGAAACACCATATATTTT	CASSSGTGAGNTIYF
-	TRBV27	-	TRBJ1-5	TGTGCCAGCAGTTCAGGGTCGGTCAATCAGCCCCAGCATTTT	CASSSGSVNQPQHF
-	TRBV11-3	TRBD2	TRBJ2-2	TGTGCCAGCAGCTCATACGGGGGGGCCGGGGAGCTGTTTTTT	CASSSYGGAGELFF
-	TRBV2	TRBD1	TRBJ2-7	TGTGCCAGCAGCGGAGCCCTTGGACAGGGGAACCACGAGCAGTACTTC	CASSGALGQGNHEQYF
-	TRBV30	-	TRBJ1-2	TGTGCCTGGAGTGTGGGCCCCACCGACTATGGCTACACCTTC	CAWSVGPTDYGYTF
-	TRBV5-6	TRBD2	TRBJ2-5	TGTGCCAGCAGTGCCGGGACTACTCAAGAGACCCAGTACTTC	CASSAGTTQETQYF
few	TRBV2	TRBD1	TRBJ1-2	TGTGCCAGCAGTGAATTGGGACAGGGCCACTATGGCTACACCTTC	CASSELGQGHYGYTF